The rows below give T cell receptor beta chains drawn from one sample of a study of regulatory T cells in long-lasting Graves disease. TCRdb reanalysed the multiplex PCR reads using MiXCR and keeps one entry per CDR3 protein. Altogether roughly 500,000 distinct CDR3 sequences are present, 12% being singletons, with the ten largest covering roughly 8.9%. These records were also assigned to another study, of T cells in Graves' hyperthyroidism and ophthalmopathy.

This specimen was peripheral blood mononuclear cells (PBMCs), taken at new diagnosis, from a patient treated with antithyroid drugs. The receptor set was obtained from a woman aged 25-40 years with Graves disease. Each CDR3 is given with its conserved first and last residue. The D gene is left open where the match is weak. Rows may omit the clone size; those that give it use once, few, many or a size class.

d_call	j_call	clone_size	v_call	cdr3_length	cdr3_aa
-	TRBJ2-1	-	TRBV28	12	CASREGTNEQFF
-	TRBJ2-1	many	TRBV2	11	CASSEGAGWFF
TRBD2	TRBJ2-2	many	TRBV30	15	CAWGAGGGHTGELFF
-	TRBJ1-1	few	TRBV3-1	16	CASSQVLTAFNTEAFF
-	TRBJ2-1	many	TRBV2	13	CASSVQGSSEQFF
-	TRBJ2-2	-	TRBV6-1	18	CAGTQPPGQPANTGELFF
TRBD2	TRBJ2-7	many	TRBV18	16	CASSLGTSGTVLEQYF
TRBD1	TRBJ2-3	many	TRBV2	16	CASSEDRQGSTDTQYF
TRBD1	TRBJ2-1	many	TRBV24-1	15	CATSDSGTGRNEQFF
-	TRBJ1-1	many	TRBV10-3	14	CAIATELLNTEAFF
-	TRBJ1-4	-	TRBV19	17	CASSYPSPVQSNEKLFF
-	-	many	TRBV12-3/TRBV12-4	13	CASGVILGETQYF
TRBD1	TRBJ1-1	many	TRBV2	14	CASRNRGLDTEAFF
TRBD1	TRBJ1-5	many	TRBV20-1	14	CSARAGGSGQPQHF
-	TRBJ2-6	-	TRBV7-6	18	CASSLDLRGRSGANVLTF
TRBD2	TRBJ2-1	many	TRBV3-1	18	CASSQDLAGGPLSNEQFF
TRBD2	TRBJ2-1	few	TRBV5-8	15	CASSKRAGEGYEQFF
TRBD2	TRBJ2-2	many	TRBV2	16	CASRPGTSGSTGELFF
-	TRBJ2-1	many	TRBV7-8	15	CASTNPGTRYNEQFF
-	TRBJ1-1	-	TRBV12-3/TRBV12-4	16	CASSLTQAGMNTEAFF
TRBD1	TRBJ1-1	many	TRBV7-3	14	CASSPGGQGVKAFF
TRBD1	TRBJ2-1	many	TRBV2	15	CASRSGTGVDNEQFF
-	TRBJ2-7	many	TRBV12-3/TRBV12-4	14	CASSLQGVNYEQYF
-	TRBJ2-7	few	TRBV5-1	15	CASSLASSIGYEQYF
-	TRBJ2-1	many	TRBV12-3/TRBV12-4	15	CASSLASNSYNEQFF
-	TRBJ2-1	-	TRBV19	14	CASSITSAGGEQFF
-	TRBJ2-5	many	TRBV28	16	CASSFPGRGIQETQYF
-	TRBJ1-2	-	TRBV6-1	14	CASSEAGTIYGYTF
-	TRBJ2-1	-	TRBV2	12	CASSALGREQFF
-	TRBJ2-1	many	TRBV11-2	13	CASRAVSYNEQFF
-	TRBJ1-5	many	TRBV7-8	15	CASSLEFGTGGPQHF
TRBD1	TRBJ1-2	many	TRBV27	15	CASRPAGTGVYGYTF
-	TRBJ2-1	few	TRBV12-5	13	CASGLVEHNEQFF
-	TRBJ2-1	-	TRBV27	16	CASSFLSSNLYNGQFF
-	TRBJ2-7	many	TRBV11-2	13	CASSLQSSYEQYF
-	TRBJ2-7	many	TRBV28	14	CASRSPGASYEQYF